This T cell receptor (beta chain) was identified during a study of blood T cell repertoires in COVID-19. Study as a whole: The analysed material was cDNA or gDNA that came from T cells, B-cell-depleted T cells, or PBMCs.

The data were produced by immunoSEQ multiplex PCR, yet TCRdb's version contains in-frame clones alone and is incomplete. The repertoire consists of some 380,000 clones, with around 87% occurring once and the leading ten covering approximately 1.3%. CDR1 is SNHLY and CDR2 is FYNNEI in the germline V gene. The length of the CDR3 is 13 residues. The J segment lost 2 bases and the V segment lost 8 bases, leaving 2 bases of the junction unmatched. The clonotype originates from a man under 40 who had recovered from COVID-19. The specimen was PBMCs or T cells enriched from blood (not recorded which). The V call is TRBV2, the J call TRBJ1-1; 10 bases align to TRBD1. The CDR3 DNA is TGTGCCAGCCGACAGGGGGCCAACACTGAAGCTTTCTTT. Translation gives CASRQGANTEAFF.